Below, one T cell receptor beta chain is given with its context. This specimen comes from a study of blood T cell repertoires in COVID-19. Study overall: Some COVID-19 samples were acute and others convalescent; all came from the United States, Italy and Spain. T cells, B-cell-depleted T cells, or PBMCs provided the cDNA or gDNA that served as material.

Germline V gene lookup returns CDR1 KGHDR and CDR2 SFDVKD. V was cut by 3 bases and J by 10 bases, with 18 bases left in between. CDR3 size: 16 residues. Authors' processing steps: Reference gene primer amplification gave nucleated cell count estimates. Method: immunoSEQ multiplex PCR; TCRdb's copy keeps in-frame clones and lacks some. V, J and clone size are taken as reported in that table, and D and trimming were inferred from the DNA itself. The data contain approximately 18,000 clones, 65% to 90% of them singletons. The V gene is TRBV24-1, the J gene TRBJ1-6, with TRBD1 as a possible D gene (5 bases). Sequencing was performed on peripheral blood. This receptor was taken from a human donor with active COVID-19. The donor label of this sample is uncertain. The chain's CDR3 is CATSDPGTVGGSPLHF. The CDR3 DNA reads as TGTGCCACCAGTGATCCCGGGACTGTAGGTGGGTCACCCCTCCACTTT.